This TCR beta chain came from a study of T cell responses to AZD1222 COVID-19 vaccine. Clones were read by immunoSEQ multiplex PCR, and TCRdb kept only the in-frame ones, dropping some. The table includes approximately 50,000 clones, about 80% detected once. The V end lost 2 bases, the J end lost 0 bases, and 2 bases lay between the germline ends. This CDR3 comprises 13 residues. V is TRBV12-3 or TRBV12-4 and J is TRBJ1-5; D uncertain. This material consisted of peripheral blood, taken on day 0 of AZD1222 vaccination. The clonotype was recovered from an adult in good health. The CDR3: CASSLYSNQPQHF. CDR3 coding DNA: TGTGCCAGCAGTTTATATAGCAATCAGCCCCAGCATTTT.